This passage covers 26 T cell receptor beta chains from one sample sequenced in a study of circulating CD8 cells and anti-PD-1 response in melanoma. TCR libraries were prepared from approximately 15 ng of total RNA with the QIAseq Immune Repertoire TCR panel. Each CDR3 protein gets one entry after TCRdb re-called the reads with MiXCR. The sample carries roughly 1,200 distinct CDR3 sequences, over 9.5% recorded once. Four subsets defined by PD-1 and/or TIGIT were sorted from live CD3+CD8+TCRalphabeta+ cells. The specimen comprised CD8+ T cells from PBMCs, sampled at baseline or after one month of anti-PD-1 therapy (not recorded which). The receptors here all came from a human donor with melanoma.

This clonotype was recorded a few times. The chain has TRBV30 and TRBJ2-1, with D perhaps TRBD1 (7 bases). The CDR3 is 13 amino acids. In germline, CDR1 is GTSNPN, CDR2 SVGIG (reference sequence). Trimming cost V 3 bases and J 9 bases, with 15 bases left between them. CDR3 sequence reads: CAWSISRGVEQFF. The DNA for the CDR3 is TGTGCCTGGAGCATCTCCAGGGGGGTTGAGCAGTTCTTC.

This clonotype has more than one count but fewer than ten. This chain connects TRBV7-2 to TRBJ1-1, with D hard to call. CDR1 is SGHTA, CDR2 FQGNSA, per germline. V shed 3 bases and J shed 5 bases, with 7 bases lying between them. The CDR3 contains 12 residues. The CDR3 bases are TGTGCCAGCAGCTTCCTTTGGACTGAAGCTTTCTTT. This translates into CASSFLWTEAFF. Complete variable domain (other parts from reference TRBV7-2 and TRBJ1-1): GAGVSQSPSNKVTEKGKDVELRCDPISGHTALYWYRQSLGQGLEFLIYFQGNSAPDKSGLPSDRFSAERTGGSVSTLTIQRTQQEDSAVYLCASSFLWTEAFFGQGTRLTVV.

In regard to this clonotype: A clone one base away is much larger, so this may be a read error. This likely comes from a read error, as the CDR3 has no conserved phenylalanine or tryptophan at its end. The rearrangement joins TRBV19 to TRBJ2-3, with 10 bases that match TRBD2. Germline values: CDR1 LNHDA, CDR2 SQIVND (reference sequence). The length of the CDR3 is 17 residues. The V gene end was trimmed by 1 base and the J gene end by 6 bases; junction bases not matched to a gene: 10. The DNA of the CDR3 is TGTGCCAGTAGTATAGTCCTAGCGGGGGACCCGACCGATACGCAGTATTCT. This translates into CASSIVLAGDPTDTQYS.

This clonotype qualifies as medium-sized. The chain employs TRBV27 and TRBJ1-1, with D unclear. Deletions cut 3 bases from V and 1 base from J, with 6 bases between. Per germline, CDR1 MNHEY and CDR2 SMNVEV (reference sequence). The length of the CDR3 is 13 residues. The chain's CDR3 is CASSFHRNTEAFF. CDR3 nucleotide sequence: TGTGCCAGCAGTTTCCACAGGAACACTGAAGCTTTCTTT.

This clonotype rates as medium-sized. The chain carries TRBV6-1 and TRBJ1-5, with D unclear. Trimming cost V 1 base and J 6 bases, with 10 bases left between them. This CDR3 has 14 residues. Germline CDR1 reads MNHNS; CDR2 reads SASEGT. CDR3 in amino acids: CASSEGSEGQPQHF. Written as DNA, the CDR3 is TGTGCCAGCAGTGAAGGGTCGGAGGGTCAGCCCCAGCATTTT.

This clonotype is labeled medium-sized. This chain connects TRBV5-4 to TRBJ2-7, with 7 bases that match TRBD1. V trimming: 4 bases; J trimming: 3 bases; junction bases outside the gene matches: 4. The germline V gene has CDR1 SGHNT and CDR2 YYREEE (reference sequence). This CDR3 spans 13 amino acids. The CDR3 nucleotides read TGTGCCAGCAGCCGACAGGGTCTCTACGAGCAGTACTTC. Amino acids: CASSRQGLYEQYF.

This clonotype showed up just a few times. The gene calls are TRBV12-3 or TRBV12-4 and TRBJ2-1, with D perhaps TRBD1 or TRBD2 (6 bases each). The germline V and J ends were trimmed by 7 bases and 6 bases, with 19 bases remaining between them. This CDR3 has 15 amino acids. The CDR3 sequence is CASTSSPGGINEQFF. CDR3 in DNA: TGTGCCAGCACCTCTTCTCCCGGGGGCATCAATGAGCAGTTCTTC.

In its sample, this clonotype ranks as large. The CDR3 region has the DNA TGTGCCAGTAGTATAAGGGCGGGACAGACCGAGCAGTACTTC. Protein sequence: CASSIRAGQTEQYF. This rearrangement joins TRBV19 to TRBJ2-7; TRBD1 might be the D (7 bases). Germline loops: CDR1 LNHDA, CDR2 SQIVND (reference sequence). Trimming pared 2 bases from V and 6 bases from J, leaving 14 bases between. The CDR3 is 14 residues long.

This clonotype is termed medium-sized. V is TRBV19 and J is TRBJ2-5, with 9 positions matching TRBD1. The CDR3 extends over 14 amino acids. The germline V gene has CDR1 LNHDA and CDR2 SQIVND (reference sequence). Germline trimming cut 6 bases from V and 3 bases from J; bases unmatched to any gene: 5. CDR3 sequence: CASRGDREEETQYF. In nucleotides, the CDR3 is TGTGCCAGTAGGGGGGACAGGGAAGAAGAGACCCAGTACTTC.

This chain links TRBV10-3 with TRBJ2-2; D remains unclear. Germline V CDR1 and CDR2: ENHRY, SYGVKD. The ends were cut back, 7 bases at V and 0 bases at J, with 15 bases in the middle. The CDR3 consists of 16 residues. CDR3 DNA sequence: TGTGCCATCACCTTGGACCCAATCTCGAACACCGGGGAGCTGTTTTTT. The encoded protein is CAITLDPISNTGELFF.

This clonotype is termed large. The chain employs TRBV9 and TRBJ2-1; 9 nucleotides align to TRBD2. Germline V lookup: CDR1 SGDLS, CDR2 YYNGEE. The CDR3 length is 19 residues. The junction had 16 bases not matched to a gene; V was cut back by 5 bases and J by 1 base. In nucleotides, the CDR3 is TGTGCCAGCAGTGAACGTCCCGGGACTAGCTCTACTTCCTACAATGAGCAGTTCTTC. Translation: CASSERPGTSSTSYNEQFF.

On this clonotype itself: This may stem from a read error, because a much larger clone lies one nucleotide away. Likely a read error: the CDR3 ends without its conserved phenylalanine or tryptophan. The V and J genes are TRBV11-1 and TRBJ2-7; D may be TRBD1 (6 bases). The CDR3 has 13 residues. V was shortened by 3 bases and J by 1 base, with 7 bases between the two germline ends. Germline V gene data show CDR1 as SGHAT and CDR2 as FQDESV (reference sequence). The CDR3 is CASSFGQSYEQYL. CDR3 in DNA: TGTGCCAGCAGCTTTGGACAGTCCTACGAGCAGTACCTC.

This clonotype ranks as medium-sized. CDR3 in DNA: TGTGCCACCCGCGCGGAGGGGGACGCCGGGGAGCTGTTTTTT. Its protein product is CATRAEGDAGELFF. J is TRBJ2-2 and V is TRBV24-1; D is perhaps TRBD1 or TRBD2 (6 bases each). The CDR3 length is 14 residues. Germline V gene lookup returns CDR1 KGHDR and CDR2 SFDVKD. Trimming left V 9 bases short and J 6 bases short, with 16 bases between.

This chain uses TRBV12-3 or TRBV12-4 with TRBJ2-3, with D possibly TRBD1 on 6 matching bases. V was cut by 4 bases and J by 4 bases, with 15 bases left in between. The CDR3 has 15 amino acids. The CDR3, as DNA: TGTGCCAGCAGTTCGGTAGGACAGACCCCAGATACGCAGTATTTT. Amino acids: CASSSVGQTPDTQYF.

The V and J genes are TRBV12-5 and TRBJ2-3, with 7 nucleotides matching TRBD1. With 6 bases clipped from V and 2 bases from J, the junction kept 8 bases outside the gene matches. The CDR3 is 15 amino acids. Germline V gene data show CDR1 as LGHNT and CDR2 as FRNRAP. This CDR3 is CASGLPGQNTDTQYF. The DNA for the CDR3 is TGTGCTAGTGGACTACCGGGACAGAACACAGATACGCAGTATTTT.

This clonotype is medium-sized (0.01 to 0.1%) in the sample. V is TRBV10-3 and J is TRBJ2-1, with 10 bases that match TRBD1. Germline V gene lookup returns CDR1 ENHRY and CDR2 SYGVKD. This CDR3 is built from 15 residues. Trimming removed 6 bases from V and 8 bases from J; junction bases left unmatched: 10. The CDR3 region has the DNA TGTGCCATCAGCCCCGGGACAGGGGAGAAGGATGAGCAGTTCTTC. Translation: CAISPGTGEKDEQFF.

On this clonotype itself: Since a much larger clone is just one base distant, this may be a read error. This chain connects TRBV19 to TRBJ2-7, with D uncertain. The assigned J gene may be wrong: the sequence end matches TRBJ2-1 better. The CDR3 runs to 12 residues. CDR1 is LNHDA, CDR2 SQIVND, per germline (reference sequence). The chain's CDR3 is CASSIGPNEQFF. The CDR3 coding sequence is TGTGCCAGTAGTATCGGGCCGAACGAGCAGTTCTTC.

This clonotype ranks as medium-sized. The chain couples TRBV7-3 to TRBJ1-1, with unresolved D. Germline loops: CDR1 SGHTA, CDR2 FQGTGA. V lost 5 bases to trimming and J lost 0 bases, with 7 bases between them. CDR3 length: 13 amino acids. CDR3 bases: TGTGCCAGCAGCAAGGAGGTGAACACTGAAGCTTTCTTT. This gives the protein CASSKEVNTEAFF.

Comments on this clonotype: A much larger clone is a single base away; this may be a read error. The chain joins TRBV6-1 to TRBJ2-3; 7 positions match TRBD1. The DNA end is a closer match to TRBJ1-5, so the J assignment may be wrong. The germline V gene has CDR1 MNHNS and CDR2 SASEGT. This CDR3 is 15 amino acids long. CDR3 amino acids: CASSEALGGTDTQHF. In DNA form, the CDR3 reads TGTGCCAGCAGTGAAGCTCTGGGTGGGACAGATACGCAGCATTTT.

Within the sample, this clonotype is large. This chain links TRBV7-6 with TRBJ2-5; 11 bases fit TRBD2. From germline, CDR1 is SGHVS and CDR2 FNYEAQ. This CDR3 contains 15 residues. V shed 5 bases, J shed 7 bases, and the junction held 9 bases outside the gene matches. This CDR3 is CASSQGLADVWTQYF. CDR3 coding DNA: TGTGCCAGCAGCCAGGGACTAGCGGACGTTTGGACCCAGTACTTC.

Only a few counts were recorded for this clonotype. This rearrangement joins TRBV27 to TRBJ1-5; TRBD1 is a possible D gene (6 bases). Trimming took 3 bases from V and 3 from J, leaving 9 bases between them. The CDR3 runs to 14 residues. Per germline, CDR1 MNHEY and CDR2 SMNVEV (reference sequence). CDR3 residues: CASSFTGLNQPQHF. The CDR3 nucleotides are TGTGCCAGCAGTTTCACAGGGCTCAATCAGCCCCAGCATTTT.

By proportion, this clonotype is medium-sized. The chain recombines TRBV19 with TRBJ2-7; D perhaps matches TRBD2 (6 bases). The CDR3 covers 13 residues. Germline CDR1 reads LNHDA; CDR2 reads SQIVND (reference sequence). Trimming stripped 3 bases from V and 3 bases from J, with 9 bases between. In DNA form, the CDR3 reads TGTGCCAGTAGTATTGTGGGGGGCTACGAGCAGTACTTC. This translates into CASSIVGGYEQYF.

This clonotype ranks as medium-sized. The chain couples TRBV19 to TRBJ1-2; 7 bases line up with TRBD1. Germline trimming cut 4 bases from V and 0 bases from J; bases unmatched to any gene: 5. CDR1 and CDR2 (germline): LNHDA, SQIVND (reference sequence). The CDR3 covers 15 residues. The CDR3 reads CASSTGDSANYGYTF. The CDR3, as DNA: TGTGCCAGTAGTACCGGGGACAGTGCTAACTATGGCTACACCTTC.

By sample share, this clonotype is medium-sized (0.01 to 0.1%). V gene TRBV19 combines with J gene TRBJ2-1; D ambiguous. Germline V CDR1 and CDR2: LNHDA, SQIVND (reference sequence). This CDR3 contains 12 residues. The V end lost 6 bases, the J end lost 2 bases, and 5 bases lay between the germline ends. The chain's CDR3 is CASRTPYNEQFF. CDR3 bases: TGTGCCAGTAGAACCCCCTACAATGAGCAGTTCTTC.

This chain joins TRBV20-1 and TRBJ2-5, with 7 nucleotides matching TRBD1. With 2 bases clipped from V and 2 bases from J, the junction kept 5 bases outside the gene matches. The CDR3 runs to 14 residues. Germline V gives CDR1 DFQATT, CDR2 SNEGSKA (reference sequence). CDR3 sequence: CSARRGGGQETQYF. The CDR3, as DNA: TGCAGTGCTAGAAGAGGGGGCGGGCAAGAGACCCAGTACTTC.

This clonotype rates as medium-sized. The V and J genes are TRBV2 and TRBJ1-1; D unclear. The V end lost 7 bases, the J end lost 0 bases, and 21 bases lay between the germline ends. Germline V gene lookup returns CDR1 SNHLY and CDR2 FYNNEI. This CDR3 region has 17 residues. The CDR3 here is CASTTGPVRPLNTEAFF. The CDR3 bases are TGTGCCAGCACTACCGGACCGGTGCGACCTCTGAACACTGAAGCTTTCTTT. The full variable domain, completed using reference TRBV2 and TRBJ1-1, is EPEVTQTPSHQVTQMGQEVILRCVPISNHLYFYWYRQILGQKVEFLVSFYNNEISEKSEIFDDQFSVERPDGSNFTLKIRSTKLEDSAMYFCASTTGPVRPLNTEAFFGQGTRLTVV.